Below are 16 T cell receptor beta chains sequenced from a single sample in a study of glioma-infiltrating T cells after dendritic cell vaccination. Time point of the sample: after dendritic cell vaccination, including at tumor progression/relapse. The repertoire was sequenced with immunoSEQ multiplex PCR; TCRdb's copy has only in-frame clones and lacks some. Of around 60,000 clones in the sample, roughly 86% were seen once. This sample comprised blood, obtained after dendritic cell vaccination. The source is a human donor with glioblastoma.

The chain is built from TRBV19 and TRBJ1-5; 8 nucleotides match TRBD1. Germline CDR1 reads LNHDA; CDR2 reads SQIVND (reference sequence). V gave up 4 bases and J gave up 2 bases; unmatched junction bases: 1. The CDR3 spans 14 residues. The CDR3 region is CASSTTGGNQPQHF. DNA for the CDR3: TGTGCCAGTAGTACGACAGGGGGCAATCAGCCCCAGCATTTT.

The V gene is TRBV7-9, the J gene TRBJ2-5, with D maybe TRBD1 (6 bases). V was shortened by 9 bases and J by 3 bases, with 20 bases between the two germline ends. There are 15 residues in the CDR3. Germline V gene sequence: CDR1 SEHNR, CDR2 FQNEAQ (reference sequence). The CDR3 reads CASGGDRITKETQYF. For the CDR3, the DNA is TGTGCCAGTGGGGGCGACCGGATAACAAAAGAGACCCAGTACTTC.

This rearrangement joins TRBV5-1 to TRBJ1-2; 7 bases are a match to TRBD1. Trimming took 3 bases from V and 8 from J; bases not matched to a gene: 10. CDR1 is SGHRS, CDR2 YFSETQ, per germline. The CDR3 extends over 14 amino acids. Here the CDR3 reads CASSSPTGADGYTF. CDR3 DNA sequence: TGCGCCAGCAGCTCCCCTACAGGGGCGGACGGCTACACCTTC.

The CDR3 coding sequence is TGCAGCGGTGGGGCGACCCAGGCCCCAGGGTCGACTGAAGCTTTCTTT. Protein: CSGGATQAPGSTEAFF. The chain uses TRBV29-1 and TRBJ1-1; tentative D call: TRBD1 (5 bases). This CDR3 is 16 amino acids long. Germline CDR1 and CDR2: SQVTM and ANQGSEA. V was trimmed by 7 bases and J by 5 bases, leaving 26 bases between them.

The V gene is TRBV6-1, the J gene TRBJ1-5; 11 nucleotides line up with TRBD1. This CDR3 comprises 15 residues. V was clipped by 6 bases and J by 3 bases; unmatched bases: 4. CDR1 MNHNS and CDR2 SASEGT come from the germline V gene. CDR3 DNA: TGTGCCAGCAGCTGGACAGGGGGCTACAATCAGCCCCAGCATTTT. This codes for CASSWTGGYNQPQHF.

This chain uses TRBV11-2 with TRBJ2-1; 8 positions match TRBD2. The germline V gene has CDR1 SGHAT and CDR2 FQNNGV. V lost 4 bases and J lost 10; bases outside the gene matches: 18. The CDR3 has 17 residues. CDR3 region: CASSSAGSGVDWGEQFF. CDR3 nucleotide sequence: TGTGCCAGCAGCTCGGCTGGTAGCGGGGTGGATTGGGGGGAGCAGTTCTTC.

The genes are TRBV7-8 and TRBJ1-2, with D maybe TRBD1 (5 bases). The CDR3 runs to 16 residues. Germline loops: CDR1 SGHVS, CDR2 FQNEAQ. The V end lost 1 base, the J end lost 7 bases, and 19 bases lay between the germline ends. The CDR3 nucleotides are TGTGCCAGCAGCTTAGAAGGTCAGGGTTACGAAGGTGGCTACACCTTC. Residues: CASSLEGQGYEGGYTF.

The table lists this clone with a few counts. This chain joins TRBV7-2 and TRBJ1-2; possibly TRBD1 for D (6 bases). V lost 0 bases and J 12 bases, leaving 20 bases between the germline ends. The CDR3 runs 15 residues. Germline V CDR1 and CDR2: SGHTA, FQGNSA. CDR3 region: CASSLAIKTGNSNTF. As DNA, the CDR3 is TGTGCCAGCAGCTTAGCGATAAAGACAGGCAATAGCAACACCTTC.

DNA for the CDR3: TGTGCCAGCAGCTACAGGGTTAACGGCAATCAGCCCCAGCATTTT. Its protein product is CASSYRVNGNQPQHF. The chain couples TRBV4-2 to TRBJ1-5, with D maybe TRBD1 (6 bases). With 5 bases removed from V and 2 bases from J, the gap between germline ends came to 13 bases. Per germline, CDR1 LGHNA and CDR2 YNFKEQ. The CDR3 contains 15 residues.

The gene calls are TRBV7-9 and TRBJ2-3; possibly TRBD2 for D (5 bases). V was shortened by 5 bases and J by 6 bases, with 21 bases between the two germline ends. The CDR3 runs to 16 residues. CDR1 and CDR2 (germline): SEHNR, FQNEAQ (reference sequence). In nucleotides, the CDR3 is TGTGCCAGCAGCCCCACCCGGGTAGCGAGAGCCGATACGCAGTATTTT. Its protein product is CASSPTRVARADTQYF.

The genes are TRBV14 and TRBJ1-1; a weak D match, TRBD1 (6 bases). Between the trimmed V and J ends, which lost 3 bases and 1 base, there was a span of 9 bases. The length of the CDR3 is 14 residues. From germline, CDR1 is SGHDN and CDR2 FVKESK. The CDR3 nucleotides read TGTGCCAGCAGCCATCTAGGGGGGAACACTGAAGCTTTCTTT. The encoded protein is CASSHLGGNTEAFF.

The chain is built from TRBV7-8 and TRBJ1-2; D remains unclear. The CDR3 is made up of 15 amino acids. Germline V gene lookup returns CDR1 SGHVS and CDR2 FQNEAQ. V lost 1 base and J 4 bases, leaving 13 bases between the germline ends. CDR3 nucleotides: TGTGCCAGCAGCTTAGTTCTTGCAGGCGTCTATGGCTACACCTTC. Its protein is CASSLVLAGVYGYTF.

This clone was counted once. The CDR3 DNA follows: TGTGCCAGCAGCTTGGATACTCTCAAAAACATTCAGTACTTC. As protein: CASSLDTLKNIQYF. This chain joins TRBV5-6 and TRBJ2-4, with D hard to call. Germline V lookup: CDR1 SGHDT, CDR2 YYEEEE. V was clipped by 0 bases and J by 3 bases, with 7 bases between them. The CDR3 is 14 amino acids.

This rearrangement joins TRBV18 to TRBJ2-1; 9 nucleotides line up with TRBD2. The V segment lost 3 bases and the J segment 6 bases; nucleotides outside the gene matches: 6. Germline CDR1 reads KGHSH; CDR2 reads LQKENI. The CDR3 runs 15 residues. The CDR3 protein is CASSPVAGVPNEQFF. The CDR3 DNA is TGTGCCAGCTCACCCGTAGCGGGAGTACCCAATGAGCAGTTCTTC.

This rearrangement joins TRBV9 to TRBJ2-2; D is unclear. The CDR3 length is 14 residues. The V end lost 2 bases, the J end lost 3 bases, and 8 bases lay between the germline ends. Germline values: CDR1 SGDLS, CDR2 YYNGEE. DNA for the CDR3: TGTGCCAGCAGCGTTACTGCGGACACCGGGGAGCTGTTTTTT. It yields the protein CASSVTADTGELFF.

In this sample, this clone turned up once. The chain carries TRBV5-1 and TRBJ2-5; 13 nucleotides line up with TRBD2. J was trimmed by 9 bases and V by 0 bases; bases with no gene match: 5. CDR3 length equals 15 residues. Germline values: CDR1 SGHRS, CDR2 YFSETQ. In DNA form, the CDR3 reads TGCGCCAGCAGCTTGGGGACTAGCGGGAGTTCTTCCCAGTACTTC. Its translation: CASSLGTSGSSSQYF.